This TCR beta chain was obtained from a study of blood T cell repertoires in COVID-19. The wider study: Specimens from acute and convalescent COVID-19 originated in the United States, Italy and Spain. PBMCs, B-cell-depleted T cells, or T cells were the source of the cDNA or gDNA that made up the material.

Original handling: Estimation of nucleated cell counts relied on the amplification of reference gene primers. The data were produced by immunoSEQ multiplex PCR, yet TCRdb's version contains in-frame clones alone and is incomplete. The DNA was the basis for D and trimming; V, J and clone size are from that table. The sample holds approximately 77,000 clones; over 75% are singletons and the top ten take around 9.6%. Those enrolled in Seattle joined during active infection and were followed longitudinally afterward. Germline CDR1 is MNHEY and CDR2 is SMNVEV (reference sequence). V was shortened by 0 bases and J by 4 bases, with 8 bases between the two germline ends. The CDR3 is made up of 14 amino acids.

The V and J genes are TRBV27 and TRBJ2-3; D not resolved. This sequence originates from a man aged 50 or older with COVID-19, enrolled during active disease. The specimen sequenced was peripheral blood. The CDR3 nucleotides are TGTGCCAGCAGTTTATCGAGGAGCTCAGATACGCAGTATTTT. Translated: CASSLSRSSDTQYF.